This TCR beta chain is from a study of T cells in Graves' hyperthyroidism and ophthalmopathy. Study-level background: At the time of initial diagnosis and before any treatment, peripheral blood was collected. The study's findings and limits: Through a model of 13 V-J features, ophthalmopathy was separated from stable hyperthyroidism. Appearing also in blood were most of the thyroid clonotypes expanded above 0.001.

PBMCs came from 10 ml fresh peripheral blood. Amplification yielded TCR beta CDR3 regions, with RNA transcripts as the source. Initially, a first-round RT-PCR of the TCR CDR3 employed the HTBI primer set. In TCRdb, the multiplex PCR reads were re-called with MiXCR into one record per CDR3 protein. The sample holds under 300,000 distinct CDR3 sequences, nearly 15% seen once. The germline gives CDR1 SGHAT, CDR2 FQNNGV. CDR3 length: 12 amino acids. Trimming removed 0 bases from V and 9 bases from J, with 6 bases in between. The sample holds many counts of this clonotype. The antigen is unknown. The specimen sequenced was blood. The sequence was obtained from a woman in her fifties or sixties with Graves' hyperthyroidism that later progressed to Graves' ophthalmopathy. V usage is TRBV11-2 and J usage is TRBJ2-1; D remains ambiguous. In DNA form, the CDR3 reads TGTGCCAGCAGCTTAGAACAGAGTGAGCAGTTCTTC. Protein sequence: CASSLEQSEQFF.